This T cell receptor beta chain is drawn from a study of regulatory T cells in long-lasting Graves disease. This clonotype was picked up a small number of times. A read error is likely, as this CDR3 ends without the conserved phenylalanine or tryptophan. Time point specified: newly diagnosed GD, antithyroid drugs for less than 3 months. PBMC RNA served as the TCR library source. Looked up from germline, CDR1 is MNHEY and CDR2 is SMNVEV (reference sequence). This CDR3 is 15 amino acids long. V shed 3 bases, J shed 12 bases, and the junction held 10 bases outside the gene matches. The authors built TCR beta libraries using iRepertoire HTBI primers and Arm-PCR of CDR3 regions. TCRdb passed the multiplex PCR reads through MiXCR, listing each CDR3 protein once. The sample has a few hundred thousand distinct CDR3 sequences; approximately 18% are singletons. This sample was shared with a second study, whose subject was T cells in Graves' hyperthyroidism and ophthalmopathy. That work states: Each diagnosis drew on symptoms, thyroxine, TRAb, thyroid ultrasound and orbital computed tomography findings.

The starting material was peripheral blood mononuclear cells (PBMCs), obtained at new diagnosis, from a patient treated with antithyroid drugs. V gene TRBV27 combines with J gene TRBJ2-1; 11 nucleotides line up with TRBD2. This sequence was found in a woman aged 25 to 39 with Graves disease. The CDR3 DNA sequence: TGTGCCAGCAGTTTTCAACTAGCGGGAGTACTTGGGCAGTTCCTC. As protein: CASSFQLAGVLGQFL.